This T cell receptor beta chain was sequenced during a study of beta chain features in type 1 diabetes. Ten or more counts support this clone. cDNA synthesis used the whole RNA isolate, giving expressed TCRB sequences. Libraries were prepared by immunoSEQ multiplex PCR; TCRdb keeps only in-frame clonotypes and omits some of them. The data hold around 150,000 clones, with 6.9% observed a single time. What was sequenced was central memory CD4+ T cells from blood. This TCR came from a woman aged 25-40 years in good health.

Written as DNA, the CDR3 is TGCAGTGCTTTCCGAGATACGCAGTATTTT. It translates to CSAFRDTQYF. The genes are TRBV20-1 and TRBJ2-3, with D unresolved. Germline V gene lookup returns CDR1 DFQATT and CDR2 SNEGSKA (reference sequence). V was clipped by 5 bases and J by 5 bases, with 5 bases between them. The CDR3 sequence is 10 residues long.